Listed below are T cell receptor beta chains from one sample, sequenced in a study of blood T cell repertoires in COVID-19. Using immunoSEQ multiplex PCR, the repertoire was profiled, and TCRdb retains in-frame clones only, with some absent. The sample lists roughly 300,000 clones; more than 90% were seen once. The sample taken for sequencing was PBMCs or T cells enriched from blood (not recorded which). These receptors all come from a woman aged 30 to 39 who had recovered from COVID-19. Both conserved end residues are part of each CDR3. A D gene is named only where the DNA matches it firmly. The size field is filled for only some rows; it gives once, few, many or a size class.

j_call,v_call,clone_size,cdr3_length,d_call,cdr3_aa,cdr3_nt
TRBJ2-7,TRBV13,-,15,TRBD1,CASSPQDRGDHEQYF,TGTGCCAGCAGCCCCCAGGACAGGGGTGACCACGAGCAGTACTTC
TRBJ2-1,TRBV7-7,-,16,TRBD2,CASSLGGTSGRGEQFF,TGTGCTAGCAGCTTAGGCGGGACTAGCGGGAGGGGTGAGCAGTTCTTC
TRBJ1-5,TRBV19,-,14,-,CASTASRGNQPQHF,TGTGCCAGTACCGCGAGCCGGGGGAATCAGCCCCAGCATTTT
TRBJ1-1,TRBV27,-,14,-,CASSFQEGGTEAFF,TGTGCCAGCAGTTTTCAGGAAGGGGGCACTGAAGCTTTCTTT
TRBJ2-7,TRBV11-2,-,13,-,CASSLERGYEQYF,TGTGCCAGCAGCTTAGAGAGAGGATACGAGCAGTACTTC
TRBJ1-2,TRBV25-1,-,14,-,CASSESRANYGYTF,TGTGCCAGCAGTGAATCCAGGGCTAACTATGGCTACACCTTC
TRBJ1-5,TRBV12-3/TRBV12-4,-,12,-,CASSFFHQPQHF,TGTGCCAGCAGTTTCTTTCATCAGCCCCAGCATTTT
TRBJ2-5,TRBV6-1,large,15,TRBD2,CASSELAGGEETQYF,TGTGCCAGCAGTGAACTAGCGGGGGGGGAAGAGACCCAGTACTTC
TRBJ2-7,TRBV20-1,-,15,-,CSASFSLTGSYEQYF,TGCAGTGCTAGTTTTTCCCTGACGGGGTCCTACGAGCAGTACTTC
TRBJ2-1,TRBV11-3,-,15,-,CASSPWASSYNEQFF,TGTGCCAGCAGCCCTTGGGCCAGCTCCTACAATGAGCAGTTCTTC
TRBJ1-2,TRBV29-1,-,11,-,CSVVQDYGYTF,TGCAGCGTTGTACAGGACTATGGCTACACCTTC
TRBJ2-6,TRBV6-6,-,17,-,CASSQNRVLFGANVLTF,TGTGCCAGCAGTCAAAACCGGGTCCTGTTTGGGGCCAACGTCCTGACTTTC
TRBJ1-4,TRBV4-3,-,13,-,CASSQDMSQKLFF,TGCGCCAGCAGCCAAGATATGAGTCAAAAACTGTTTTTT
TRBJ2-7,TRBV6-6,-,14,-,CASSGTLSSYEQYF,TGTGCCAGCAGTGGGACTCTAAGCTCCTACGAGCAGTACTTC
TRBJ1-1,TRBV7-2,-,15,-,CASSLQGSGLTEAFF,TGTGCCAGCAGCCTACAGGGATCAGGGTTAACTGAAGCTTTCTTT
TRBJ1-1,TRBV12-3/TRBV12-4,-,13,-,CASSPRVNTEAFF,TGTGCCAGCAGTCCACGGGTGAACACTGAAGCTTTCTTT
TRBJ2-1,TRBV4-3,-,15,-,CASSQDWPSVIEQFF,TGCGCCAGCAGCCAAGATTGGCCTAGCGTGATTGAGCAGTTCTTC
TRBJ2-5,TRBV19,-,15,TRBD2,CASSIVAGVGGTQYF,TGTGCCAGTAGTATAGTTGCGGGAGTGGGCGGGACCCAGTACTTC
TRBJ2-5,TRBV14,-,17,TRBD2,CASSQYGTSGGQETQYF,TGTGCCAGCAGCCAATATGGAACAAGCGGGGGACAAGAGACCCAGTACTTC
TRBJ2-2,TRBV13,-,15,-,CASSLERESTGELFF,TGTGCCAGCAGCTTAGAGAGGGAGAGCACCGGGGAGCTGTTTTTT
TRBJ2-7,TRBV28,-,15,TRBD1,CASRRDRGGTYEQYF,TGTGCCAGCAGACGAGACAGGGGAGGAACCTACGAGCAGTACTTC
TRBJ1-2,TRBV20-1,-,14,-,CSASFGGWSYGYTF,TGCAGTGCTAGTTTCGGGGGGTGGTCTTATGGCTACACCTTC
TRBJ2-1,TRBV11-2,once,19,-,CASSLDVLAGISSYNEQFF,TGTGCCAGCAGCTTAGATGTTTTGGCGGGCATTAGCTCCTACAATGAGCAGTTCTTC
TRBJ1-2,TRBV6-5,-,14,TRBD1,CASSKTGLYSGYTF,TGTGCCAGCAGTAAGACAGGGCTCTACTCTGGCTACACCTTC
TRBJ1-2,TRBV28,-,13,-,CASSSGTNYGYTF,TGTGCCAGCAGTTCCGGGACAAACTATGGCTACACCTTC
TRBJ1-1,TRBV27,-,16,-,CASSLSAGVGGTEAFF,TGTGCCAGCAGTTTATCGGCGGGGGTCGGGGGCACTGAAGCTTTCTTT
TRBJ2-3,TRBV11-3,-,12,TRBD2,CASSAGADTQYF,TGTGCCAGCTCAGCGGGAGCCGATACGCAGTATTTT
TRBJ2-1,TRBV19,-,15,TRBD2,CASSTGLAGGGEQFF,TGTGCCAGTAGTACCGGACTAGCGGGAGGGGGTGAGCAGTTCTTC
TRBJ2-3,TRBV6-6,few,17,TRBD1,CASSPNRGQTSTDTQYF,TGTGCCAGCAGTCCCAACAGGGGGCAAACTAGCACAGATACGCAGTATTTT
TRBJ2-7,TRBV20-1,-,11,-,CSARSGHEQYF,TGCAGTGCGAGAAGCGGCCACGAGCAGTACTTC
TRBJ2-1,TRBV2,-,15,TRBD2,CASRLLAGGGNEQFF,TGTGCCAGCAGGCTACTAGCGGGAGGGGGGAATGAGCAGTTCTTC